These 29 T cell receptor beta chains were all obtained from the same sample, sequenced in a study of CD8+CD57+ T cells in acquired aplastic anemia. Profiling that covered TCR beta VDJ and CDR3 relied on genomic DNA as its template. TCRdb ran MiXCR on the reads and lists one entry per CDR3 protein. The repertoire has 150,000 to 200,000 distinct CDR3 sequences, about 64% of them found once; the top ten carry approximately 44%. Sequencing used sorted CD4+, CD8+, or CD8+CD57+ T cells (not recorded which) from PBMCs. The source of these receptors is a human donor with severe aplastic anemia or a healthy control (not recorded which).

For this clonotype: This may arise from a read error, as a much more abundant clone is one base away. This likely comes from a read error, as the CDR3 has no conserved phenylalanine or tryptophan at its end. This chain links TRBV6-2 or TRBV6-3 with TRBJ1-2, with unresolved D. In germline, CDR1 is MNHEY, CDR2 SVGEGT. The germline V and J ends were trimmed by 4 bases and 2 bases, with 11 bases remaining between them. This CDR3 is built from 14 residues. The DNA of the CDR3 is TGTGCCAGCAGTTTGGACTGGGCCAACTATGGCTACACCTCC. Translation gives CASSLDWANYGYTS.

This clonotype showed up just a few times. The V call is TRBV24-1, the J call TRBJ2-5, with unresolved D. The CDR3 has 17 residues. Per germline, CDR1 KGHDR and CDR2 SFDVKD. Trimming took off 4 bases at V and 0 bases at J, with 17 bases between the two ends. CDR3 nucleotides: TGTGCCACCAGTGAGGCCGCCGTTAGCCCGTACCAAGAGACCCAGTACTTC. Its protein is CATSEAAVSPYQETQYF.

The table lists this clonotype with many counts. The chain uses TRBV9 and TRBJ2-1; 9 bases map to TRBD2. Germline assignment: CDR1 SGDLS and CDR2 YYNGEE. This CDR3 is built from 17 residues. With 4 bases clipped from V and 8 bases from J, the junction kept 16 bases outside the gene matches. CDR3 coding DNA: TGTGCCAGCAGCCTCAGCCTCGGGACTAGCTCGTCGGATGAGCAGTTCTTC. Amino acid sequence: CASSLSLGTSSSDEQFF.

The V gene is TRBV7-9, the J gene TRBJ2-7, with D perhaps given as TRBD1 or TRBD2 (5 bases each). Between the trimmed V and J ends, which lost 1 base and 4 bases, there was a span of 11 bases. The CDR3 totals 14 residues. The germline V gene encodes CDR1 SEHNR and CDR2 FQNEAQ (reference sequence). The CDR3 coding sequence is TGTGCCAGCAGCTTAGGTCCCAGGGAGTACGAGCAGTACTTC. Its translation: CASSLGPREYEQYF.

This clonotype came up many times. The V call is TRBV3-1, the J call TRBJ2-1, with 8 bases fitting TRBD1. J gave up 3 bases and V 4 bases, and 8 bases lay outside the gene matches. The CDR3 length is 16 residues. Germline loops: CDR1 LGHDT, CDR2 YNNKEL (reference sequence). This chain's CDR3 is CASSPDRDLIYNEQFF. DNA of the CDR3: TGTGCCAGCAGCCCGGACAGGGATCTCATCTACAATGAGCAGTTCTTC.

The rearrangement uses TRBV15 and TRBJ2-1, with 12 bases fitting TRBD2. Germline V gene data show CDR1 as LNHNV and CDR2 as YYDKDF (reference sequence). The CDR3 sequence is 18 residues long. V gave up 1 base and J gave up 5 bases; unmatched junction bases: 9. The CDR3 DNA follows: TGTGCCACCAGCAGAGGCGCACTACTAGCGGGGGGCCACAATGAGCAGTTCTTC. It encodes CATSRGALLAGGHNEQFF.

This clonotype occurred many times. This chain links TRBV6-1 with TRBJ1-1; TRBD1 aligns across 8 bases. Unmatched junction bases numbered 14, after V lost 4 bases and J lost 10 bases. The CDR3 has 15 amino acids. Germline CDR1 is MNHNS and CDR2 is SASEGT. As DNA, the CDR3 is TGTGCCAGCAGTGGACTTACGGGACAGGCGTCAATAGCTTTCTTT. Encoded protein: CASSGLTGQASIAFF.

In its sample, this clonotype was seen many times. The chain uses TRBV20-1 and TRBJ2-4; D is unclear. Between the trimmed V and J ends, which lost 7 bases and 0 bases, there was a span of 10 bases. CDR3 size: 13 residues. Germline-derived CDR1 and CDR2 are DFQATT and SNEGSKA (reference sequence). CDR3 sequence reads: CSVRWLAKNIQYF. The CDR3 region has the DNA TGCAGTGTCAGGTGGCTAGCCAAAAACATTCAGTACTTC.

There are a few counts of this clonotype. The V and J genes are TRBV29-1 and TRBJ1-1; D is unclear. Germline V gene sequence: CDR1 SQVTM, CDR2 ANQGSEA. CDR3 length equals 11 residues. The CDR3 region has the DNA TGCACTACCACAGCGAACACTGAAGCTTTCTTT. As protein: CTTTANTEAFF. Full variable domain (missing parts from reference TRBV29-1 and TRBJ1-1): SAVISQKPSRDICQRGTSLTIQCQVDSQVTMMFWYRQQPGQSLTLIATANQGSEATYESGFVIDKFPISRPNLTFSTLTVSNMSPEDSSIYLCTTTANTEAFFGQGTRLTVV.

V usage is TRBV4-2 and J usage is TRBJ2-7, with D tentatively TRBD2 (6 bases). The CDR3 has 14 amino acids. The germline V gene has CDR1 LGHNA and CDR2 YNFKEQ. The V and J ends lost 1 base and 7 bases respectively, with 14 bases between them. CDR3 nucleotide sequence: TGTGCCAGCAGCCAAGGGGGGGTCGGGGTGGAGCAGTACTTC. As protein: CASSQGGVGVEQYF.

CDR3 loop: CASSAGSPSSYEQYF. The CDR3 DNA reads as TGTGCCAGCAGTGCGGGGTCCCCTTCCTCCTACGAGCAGTACTTC. The gene calls are TRBV25-1 and TRBJ2-7, with D possibly being TRBD2 (5 bases). Germline CDR1 and CDR2: MGHDK and SYGVNS. The CDR3 is 15 residues long. V lost 4 bases to trimming and J lost 0 bases, with 13 bases between them.

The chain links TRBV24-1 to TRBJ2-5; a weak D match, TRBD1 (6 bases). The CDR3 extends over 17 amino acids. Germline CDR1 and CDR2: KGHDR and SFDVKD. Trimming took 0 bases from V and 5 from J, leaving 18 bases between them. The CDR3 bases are TGTGCCACCAGTGATTTGCTGGACAGCCTCGGTGGTGAGACCCAGTACTTC. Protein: CATSDLLDSLGGETQYF.

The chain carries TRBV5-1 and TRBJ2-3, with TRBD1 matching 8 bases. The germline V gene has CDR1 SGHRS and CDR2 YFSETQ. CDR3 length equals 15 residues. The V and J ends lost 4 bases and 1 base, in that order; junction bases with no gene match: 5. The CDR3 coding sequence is TGCGCCAGCAGCCAGGAGGGACAGGGCACAGATACGCAGTATTTT. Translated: CASSQEGQGTDTQYF.

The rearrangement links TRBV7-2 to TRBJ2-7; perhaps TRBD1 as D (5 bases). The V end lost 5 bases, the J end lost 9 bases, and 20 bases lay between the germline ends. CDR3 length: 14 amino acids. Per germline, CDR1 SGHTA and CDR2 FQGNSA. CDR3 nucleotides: TGTGCCAGCAGCCCCGGTACGGGCTGGGGCGGGCAGTACTTC. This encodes CASSPGTGWGGQYF.

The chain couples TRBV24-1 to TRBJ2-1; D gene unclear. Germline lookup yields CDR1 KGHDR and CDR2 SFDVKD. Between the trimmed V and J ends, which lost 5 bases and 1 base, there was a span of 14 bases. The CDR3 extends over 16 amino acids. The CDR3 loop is CATSAPAGRSYNEQFF. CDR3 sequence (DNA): TGTGCCACCAGTGCTCCTGCAGGTCGGTCCTACAATGAGCAGTTCTTC.

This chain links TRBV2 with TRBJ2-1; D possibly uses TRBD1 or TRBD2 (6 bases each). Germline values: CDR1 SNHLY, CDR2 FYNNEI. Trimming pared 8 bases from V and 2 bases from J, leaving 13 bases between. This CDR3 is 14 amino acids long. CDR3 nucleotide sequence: TGTGCCAGCCCAAAACGGGGGCCCTACAATGAGCAGTTCTTC. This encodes CASPKRGPYNEQFF.

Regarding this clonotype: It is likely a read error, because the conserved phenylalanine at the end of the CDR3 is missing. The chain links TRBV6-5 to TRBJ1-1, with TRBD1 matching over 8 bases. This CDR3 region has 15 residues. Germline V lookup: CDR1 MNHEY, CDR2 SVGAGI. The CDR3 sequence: CASSDSGTGHTEAFL. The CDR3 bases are TGTGCCAGCAGTGACTCTGGGACAGGCCACACTGAAGCTTTCTTA.

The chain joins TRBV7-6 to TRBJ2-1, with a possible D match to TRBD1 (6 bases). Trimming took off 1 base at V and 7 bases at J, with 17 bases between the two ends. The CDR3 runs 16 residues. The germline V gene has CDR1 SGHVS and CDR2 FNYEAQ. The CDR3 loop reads CASSLVPSGTKNEQFF. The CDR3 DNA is TGTGCCAGCAGCTTAGTGCCATCCGGGACAAAAAATGAGCAGTTCTTC.

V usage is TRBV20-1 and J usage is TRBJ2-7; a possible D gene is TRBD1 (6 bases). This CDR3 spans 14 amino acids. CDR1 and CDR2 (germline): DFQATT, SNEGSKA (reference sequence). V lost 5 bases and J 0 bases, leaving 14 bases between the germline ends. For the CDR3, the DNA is TGCAGTGCTGAAGCCGACAGGTACTCCTACGAGCAGTACTTC. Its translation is CSAEADRYSYEQYF.

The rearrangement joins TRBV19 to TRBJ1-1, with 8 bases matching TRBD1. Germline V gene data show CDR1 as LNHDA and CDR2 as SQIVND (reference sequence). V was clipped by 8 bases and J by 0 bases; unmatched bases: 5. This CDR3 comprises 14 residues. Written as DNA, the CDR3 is TGTGCCAGTCCTTTACAGGGGGTGAACACTGAAGCTTTCTTT. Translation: CASPLQGVNTEAFF. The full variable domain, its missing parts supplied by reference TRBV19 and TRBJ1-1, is DGGITQSPKYLFRKEGQNVTLSCEQNLNHDAMYWYRQDPGQGLRLIYYSQIVNDFQKGDIAEGYSVSREKKESFPLTVTSAQKNPTAFYLCASPLQGVNTEAFFGQGTRLTVV.

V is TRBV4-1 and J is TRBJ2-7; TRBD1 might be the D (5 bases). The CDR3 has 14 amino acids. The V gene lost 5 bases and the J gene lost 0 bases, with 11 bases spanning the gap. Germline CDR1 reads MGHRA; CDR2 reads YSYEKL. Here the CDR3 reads CASSYRTTSYEQYF. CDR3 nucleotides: TGCGCCAGCAGCTACAGGACCACCTCCTACGAGCAGTACTTC.

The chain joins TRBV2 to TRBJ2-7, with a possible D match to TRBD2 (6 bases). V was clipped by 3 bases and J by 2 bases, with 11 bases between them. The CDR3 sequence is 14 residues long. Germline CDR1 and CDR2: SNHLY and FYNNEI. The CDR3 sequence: CASSEGGGTYEQYF. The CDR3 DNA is TGTGCCAGCAGTGAGGGAGGAGGAACCTACGAGCAGTACTTC.

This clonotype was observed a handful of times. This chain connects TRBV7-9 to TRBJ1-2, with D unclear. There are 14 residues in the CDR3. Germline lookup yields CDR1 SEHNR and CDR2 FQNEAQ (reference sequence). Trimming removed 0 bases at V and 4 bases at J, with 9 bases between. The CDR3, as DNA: TGTGCCAGCAGCTTAGCGCCGGCAGTCTATGGCTACACCTTC. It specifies CASSLAPAVYGYTF.

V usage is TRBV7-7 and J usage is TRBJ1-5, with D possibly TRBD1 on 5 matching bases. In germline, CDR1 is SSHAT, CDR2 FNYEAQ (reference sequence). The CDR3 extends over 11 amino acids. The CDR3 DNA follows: TGTGCTAGGGGTGTCGATCAGCCCCAGCATTTT. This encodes CARGVDQPQHF.

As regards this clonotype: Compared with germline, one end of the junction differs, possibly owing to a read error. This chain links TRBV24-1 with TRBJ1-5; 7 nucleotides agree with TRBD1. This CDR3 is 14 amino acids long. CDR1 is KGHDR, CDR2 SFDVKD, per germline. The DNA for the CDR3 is TGTGCCAGCAGCAACCGGGACAGCAATCATCCCCAGCATTTT. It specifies CASSNRDSNHPQHF.

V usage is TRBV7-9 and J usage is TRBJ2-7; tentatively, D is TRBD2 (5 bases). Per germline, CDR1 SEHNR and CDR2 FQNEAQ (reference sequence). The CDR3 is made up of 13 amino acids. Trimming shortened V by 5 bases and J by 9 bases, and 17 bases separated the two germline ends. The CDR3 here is CASSQELDSVQYF. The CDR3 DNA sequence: TGTGCCAGCAGCCAAGAACTAGACTCTGTGCAGTACTTC.

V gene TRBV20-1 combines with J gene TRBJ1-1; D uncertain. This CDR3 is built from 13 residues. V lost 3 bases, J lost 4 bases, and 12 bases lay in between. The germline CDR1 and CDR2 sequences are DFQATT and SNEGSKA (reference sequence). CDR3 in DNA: TGCAGTGCTAGTTCTGGGGAGGTCACTGAAGCTTTCTTT. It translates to CSASSGEVTEAFF.

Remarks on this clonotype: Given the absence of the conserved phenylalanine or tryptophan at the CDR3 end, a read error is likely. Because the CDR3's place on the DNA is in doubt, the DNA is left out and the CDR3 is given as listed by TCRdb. The CDR3 here is CASSENREGLFL. This sequence joins TRBV2 and TRBJ2-2; TRBD1 is taken as the D call from the table, unchecked against the DNA. The CDR3 length equals 12 residues, ends included. The germline CDR1 and CDR2 sequences are SNHLY and FYNNEI.

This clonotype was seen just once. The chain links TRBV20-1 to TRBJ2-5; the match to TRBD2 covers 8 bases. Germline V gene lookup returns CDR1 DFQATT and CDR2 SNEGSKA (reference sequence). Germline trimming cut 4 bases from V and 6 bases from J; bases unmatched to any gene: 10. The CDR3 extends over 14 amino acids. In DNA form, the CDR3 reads TGCAGTGCTATTCCCTCGGGAGGGGCTCAGACCCAGTACTTC. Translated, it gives CSAIPSGGAQTQYF.